This T cell receptor beta chain is from a study of blood T cells in healthy people across ages. Primers used in a second PCR of roughly 7 to 11 cycles were a sample-barcoded 5' primer and a J-beta primer mix. Each cDNA molecule was tagged by a template-switch adaptor with 12 random nucleotides. Samples each returned at least 3 million CDR3-containing paired-end reads. TCRdb itself ran the 5' RACE reads through MiXCR, one entry per CDR3 protein. The profile shows 790,000 or so distinct CDR3 sequences, more than 50% of them singletons. Germline CDR1 is SGHTA and CDR2 is FQGNSA. The CDR3 is 15 residues long. V gave up 3 bases and J gave up 4 bases, with 15 bases separating them.

The gene calls are TRBV7-2 and TRBJ2-5; maybe TRBD2 (5 bases). Input material: blood. The source is a man aged 40-49 years in good health. Here the CDR3 DNA reads TGTGCCAGCAGCTTCCCGGCCGGGGATTCAGAGACCCAGTACTTC. Its protein product is CASSFPAGDSETQYF.